Listed below are T cell receptor beta chains from one sample, sequenced in a study of cytomegalovirus exposure and HLA in healthy donors. TCRdb's copy holds only in-frame clones and misses some; the assay was immunoSEQ multiplex PCR. The sample records almost 200,000 clones, approximately 85% being singletons. The sample comprised PBMCs. Receptors originate from a woman aged 45-59 years in good health and CMV-seronegative. CDR3s leave out the opening cysteine and the closing phenylalanine or tryptophan.

j_gene: TRBJ2-3
v_gene: TRBV4-1
CDR3aa: ASSPRSGISTDTQY

j_gene: TRBJ2-2
v_gene: TRBV29-1
CDR3aa: SVEVPGQGITTGELF

j_gene: TRBJ2-1
v_gene: TRBV6-1
CDR3aa: ASLTSGRAYNEQF

j_gene: TRBJ1-2
v_gene: TRBV29-1
CDR3aa: SVEVARGGGGYT

j_gene: TRBJ2-1
v_gene: TRBV2
CDR3aa: ASSIGTGGLGSYNEQF

j_gene: TRBJ1-4
v_gene: TRBV6-4
CDR3aa: ASSYRDRRATNEKLF

j_gene: TRBJ2-3
v_gene: TRBV10-2
CDR3aa: ASRTPLEVDTQY

j_gene: TRBJ2-1
v_gene: TRBV28
CDR3aa: ASLETPNEQF

j_gene: TRBJ2-5
v_gene: TRBV4-1
CDR3aa: ASSHGGAGVSFPETQY

j_gene: TRBJ1-5
v_gene: TRBV30
CDR3aa: AWSRGAHQPQH

j_gene: TRBJ2-3
v_gene: TRBV18
CDR3aa: ASSPGLAGSDTQY

j_gene: TRBJ1-1
v_gene: TRBV7-9
CDR3aa: SSSADREGAF

j_gene: TRBJ1-2
v_gene: TRBV6-4
CDR3aa: ASRAGQGSTGYT

j_gene: TRBJ2-2
v_gene: TRBV2
CDR3aa: ASTPFHRTGGTGELF

j_gene: TRBJ2-2
v_gene: TRBV6-1
CDR3aa: ASSESNTGELF

j_gene: TRBJ2-7
v_gene: TRBV5-1
CDR3aa: ASSGGHLSYEQY

j_gene: TRBJ2-1
v_gene: TRBV4-2
CDR3aa: ASSQETGTYNEQF

j_gene: TRBJ2-7
v_gene: TRBV27
CDR3aa: ASSRGLAGGPWNEQY

j_gene: TRBJ2-7
v_gene: TRBV7-9
CDR3aa: ASSISGRFEQY

j_gene: TRBJ1-2
v_gene: TRBV19
CDR3aa: ASSWIGVQGYT